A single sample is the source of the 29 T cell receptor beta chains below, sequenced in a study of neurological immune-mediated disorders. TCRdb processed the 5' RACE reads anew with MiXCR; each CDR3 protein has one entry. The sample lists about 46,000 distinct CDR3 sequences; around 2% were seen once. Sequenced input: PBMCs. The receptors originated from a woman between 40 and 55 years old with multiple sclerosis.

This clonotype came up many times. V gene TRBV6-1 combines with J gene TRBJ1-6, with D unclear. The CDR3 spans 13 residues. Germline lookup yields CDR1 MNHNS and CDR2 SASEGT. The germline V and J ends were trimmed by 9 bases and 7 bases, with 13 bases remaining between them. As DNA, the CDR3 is TGTGCCAGTGCCCCCGACCCAAATTCACCCCTCCACTTT. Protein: CASAPDPNSPLHF.

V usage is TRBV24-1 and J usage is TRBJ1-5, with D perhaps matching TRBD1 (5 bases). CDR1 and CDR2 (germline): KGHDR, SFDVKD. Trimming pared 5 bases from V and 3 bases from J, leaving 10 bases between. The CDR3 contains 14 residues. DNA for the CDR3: TGTGCCACCAGTGGGGGGGGACTCAATCAGCCCCAGCATTTT. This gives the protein CATSGGGLNQPQHF.

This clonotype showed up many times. The CDR3 loop reads CASHPGSTGELFF. Written as DNA, the CDR3 is TGTGCCAGTCATCCGGGATCCACCGGGGAGCTGTTTTTT. The V gene is TRBV6-6, the J gene TRBJ2-2; possibly TRBD2 for D (5 bases). Germline assignment: CDR1 MNHNY and CDR2 SVGAGI (reference sequence). V was shortened by 9 bases and J by 4 bases, with 12 bases between the two germline ends. The CDR3 spans 13 residues.

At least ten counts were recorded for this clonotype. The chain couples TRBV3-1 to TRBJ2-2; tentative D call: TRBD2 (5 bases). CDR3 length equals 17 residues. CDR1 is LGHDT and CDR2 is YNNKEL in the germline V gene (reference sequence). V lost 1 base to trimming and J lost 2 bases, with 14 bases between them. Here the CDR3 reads CASSQASQLRNTGELFF. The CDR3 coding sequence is TGTGCCAGCAGCCAAGCTAGCCAGCTAAGAAACACCGGGGAGCTGTTTTTT.

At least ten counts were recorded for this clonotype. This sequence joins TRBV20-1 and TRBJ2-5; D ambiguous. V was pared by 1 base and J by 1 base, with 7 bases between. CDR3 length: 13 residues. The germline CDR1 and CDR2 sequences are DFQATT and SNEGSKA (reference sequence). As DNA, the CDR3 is TGCAGTGCTAGAGTGATGGGCCAAGAGACCCAGTACTTC. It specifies CSARVMGQETQYF.

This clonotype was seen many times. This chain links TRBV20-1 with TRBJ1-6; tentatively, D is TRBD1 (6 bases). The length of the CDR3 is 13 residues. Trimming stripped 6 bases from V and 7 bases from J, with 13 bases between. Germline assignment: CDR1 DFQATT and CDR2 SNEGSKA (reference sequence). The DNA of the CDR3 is TGCAGTGCAAGCCAGGGGAGGAATTCACCCCTCCACTTT. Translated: CSASQGRNSPLHF.

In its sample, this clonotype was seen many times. CDR3 amino acids: CATQAGETQYF. CDR3 sequence (DNA): TGTGCCACCCAGGCCGGGGAGACCCAGTACTTC. This chain uses TRBV6-6 with TRBJ2-5; D call uncertain. The CDR3 spans 11 residues. Between the trimmed V and J ends, which lost 10 bases and 5 bases, there was a span of 11 bases. Germline CDR1 reads MNHNY; CDR2 reads SVGAGI (reference sequence).

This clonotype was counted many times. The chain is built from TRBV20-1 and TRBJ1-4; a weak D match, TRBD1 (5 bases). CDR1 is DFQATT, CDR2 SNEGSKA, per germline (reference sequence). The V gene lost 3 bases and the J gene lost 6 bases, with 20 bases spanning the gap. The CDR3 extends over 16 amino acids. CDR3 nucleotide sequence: TGCAGTGCTAGCCCCCGCCAGGGCAGCCTGTATGAAAAACTGTTTTTT. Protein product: CSASPRQGSLYEKLFF.

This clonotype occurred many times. DNA for the CDR3: TGCAGTGCTAGCCCTACGGTAGCCTTCGGTGAAGCTTTCTTT. It yields the protein CSASPTVAFGEAFF. This sequence joins TRBV20-1 and TRBJ1-1; unclear D gene. The CDR3 is 14 amino acids. The V and J ends lost 3 bases and 7 bases respectively, with 18 bases between them. Looked up from germline, CDR1 is DFQATT and CDR2 is SNEGSKA (reference sequence).

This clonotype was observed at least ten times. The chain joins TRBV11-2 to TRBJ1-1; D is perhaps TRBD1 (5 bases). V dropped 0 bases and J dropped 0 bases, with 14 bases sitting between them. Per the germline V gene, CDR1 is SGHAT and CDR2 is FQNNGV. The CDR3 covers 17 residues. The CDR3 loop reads CASSLDRDARMNTEAFF. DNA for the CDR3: TGTGCCAGCAGCTTAGACCGGGACGCTCGCATGAACACTGAAGCTTTCTTT.

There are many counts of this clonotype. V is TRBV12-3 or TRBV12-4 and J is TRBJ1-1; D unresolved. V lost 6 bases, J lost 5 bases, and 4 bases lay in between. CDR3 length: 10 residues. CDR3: CASRRTEAFF. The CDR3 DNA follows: TGTGCCAGCAGGAGGACTGAAGCTTTCTTT.

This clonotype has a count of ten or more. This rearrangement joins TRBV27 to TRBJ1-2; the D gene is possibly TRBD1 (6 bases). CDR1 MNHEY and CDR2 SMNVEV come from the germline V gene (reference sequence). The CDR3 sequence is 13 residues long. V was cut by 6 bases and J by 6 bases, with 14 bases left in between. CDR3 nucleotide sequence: TGTGCCAGCAGCTTTACAGGGAAAAATGGCTACACCTTC. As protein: CASSFTGKNGYTF.

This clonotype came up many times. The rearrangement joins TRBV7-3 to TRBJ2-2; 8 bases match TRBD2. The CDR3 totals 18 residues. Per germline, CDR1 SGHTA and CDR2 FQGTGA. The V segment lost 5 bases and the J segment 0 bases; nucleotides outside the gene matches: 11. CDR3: CASSQLSGERTNTGELFF. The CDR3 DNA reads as TGTGCCAGCAGCCAGCTTAGCGGGGAGCGTACGAACACCGGGGAGCTGTTTTTT.

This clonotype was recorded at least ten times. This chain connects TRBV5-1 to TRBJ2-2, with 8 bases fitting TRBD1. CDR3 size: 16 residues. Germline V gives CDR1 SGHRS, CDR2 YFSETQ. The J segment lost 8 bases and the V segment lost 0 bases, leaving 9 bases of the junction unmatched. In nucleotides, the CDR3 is TGCGCCAGCAGCTTGGCGGCCAGGACAGGGCGAGGGGAGCTGTTTTTT. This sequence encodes CASSLAARTGRGELFF.

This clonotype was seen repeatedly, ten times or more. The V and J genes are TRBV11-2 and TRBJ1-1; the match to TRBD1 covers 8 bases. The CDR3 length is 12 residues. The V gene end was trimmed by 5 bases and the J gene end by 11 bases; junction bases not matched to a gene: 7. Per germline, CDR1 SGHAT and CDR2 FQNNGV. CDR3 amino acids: CASSRDRGRAFF. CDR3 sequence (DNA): TGTGCCAGCAGCCGTGACAGGGGACGGGCTTTCTTT.

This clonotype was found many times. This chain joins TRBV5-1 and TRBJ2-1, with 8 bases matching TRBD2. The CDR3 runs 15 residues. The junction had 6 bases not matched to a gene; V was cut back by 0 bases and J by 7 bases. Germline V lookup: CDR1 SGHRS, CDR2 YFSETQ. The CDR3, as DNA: TGCGCCAGCAGCTTGGTCAGCGGGGGTGTAAATGAGCAGTTCTTC. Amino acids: CASSLVSGGVNEQFF. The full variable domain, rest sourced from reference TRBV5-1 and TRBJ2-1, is KAGVTQTPRYLIKTRGQQVTLSCSPISGHRSVSWYQQTPGQGLQFLFEYFSETQRNKGNFPGRFSGRQFSNSRSEMNVSTLELGDSALYLCASSLVSGGVNEQFFGPGTRLTVL.

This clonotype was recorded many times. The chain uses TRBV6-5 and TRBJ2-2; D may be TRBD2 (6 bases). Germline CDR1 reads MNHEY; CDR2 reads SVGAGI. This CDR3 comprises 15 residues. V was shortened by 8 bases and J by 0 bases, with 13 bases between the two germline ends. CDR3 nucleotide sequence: TGTGCCAGCTGGAGGGCCGGACCGAACACCGGGGAGCTGTTTTTT. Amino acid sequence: CASWRAGPNTGELFF.

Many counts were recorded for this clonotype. CDR3 region: CSARGGSTEAFF. CDR3 coding DNA: TGCAGTGCTAGAGGGGGGAGCACTGAAGCTTTCTTT. The rearrangement joins TRBV20-1 to TRBJ1-1, with D perhaps TRBD1 (5 bases). Per the germline V gene, CDR1 is DFQATT and CDR2 is SNEGSKA (reference sequence). CDR3 length: 12 residues. Trimming removed 1 base at V and 4 bases at J, with 7 bases between.

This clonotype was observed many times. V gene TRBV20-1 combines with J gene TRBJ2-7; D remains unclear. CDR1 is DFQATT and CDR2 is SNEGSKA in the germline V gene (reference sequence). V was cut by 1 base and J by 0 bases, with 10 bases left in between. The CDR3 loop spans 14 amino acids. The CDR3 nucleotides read TGCAGTGCTAGAGTGGGGTCAAGCTCCTACGAGCAGTACTTC. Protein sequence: CSARVGSSSYEQYF.

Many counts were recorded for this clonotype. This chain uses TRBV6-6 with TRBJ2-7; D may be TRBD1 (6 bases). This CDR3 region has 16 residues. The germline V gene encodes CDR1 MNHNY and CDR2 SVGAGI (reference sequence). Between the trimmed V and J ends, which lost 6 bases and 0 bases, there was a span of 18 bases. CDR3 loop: CASSRHRDISSYEQYF. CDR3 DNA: TGTGCCAGCAGCCGGCACCGGGACATTTCCTCCTACGAGCAGTACTTC.

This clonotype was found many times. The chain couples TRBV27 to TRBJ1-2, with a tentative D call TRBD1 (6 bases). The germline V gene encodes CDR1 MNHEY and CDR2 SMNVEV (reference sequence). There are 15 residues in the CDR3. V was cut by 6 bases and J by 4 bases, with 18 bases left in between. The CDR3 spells CASSQKLWGPYGYTF. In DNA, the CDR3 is TGTGCCAGCAGCCAAAAATTGTGGGGGCCCTATGGCTACACCTTC.

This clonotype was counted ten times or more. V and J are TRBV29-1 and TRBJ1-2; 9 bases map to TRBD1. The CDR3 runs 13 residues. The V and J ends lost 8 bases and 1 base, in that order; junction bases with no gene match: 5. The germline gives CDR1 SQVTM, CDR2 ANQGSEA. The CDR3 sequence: CSLRDRDNYGYTF. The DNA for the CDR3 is TGCAGCCTCCGGGACAGGGATAACTATGGCTACACCTTC.

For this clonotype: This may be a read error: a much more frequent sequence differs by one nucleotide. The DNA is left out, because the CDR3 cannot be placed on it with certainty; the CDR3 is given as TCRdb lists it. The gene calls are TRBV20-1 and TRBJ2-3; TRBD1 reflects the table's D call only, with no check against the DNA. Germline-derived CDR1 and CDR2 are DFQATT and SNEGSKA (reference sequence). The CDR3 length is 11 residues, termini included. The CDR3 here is CSAVAPGTEGF.

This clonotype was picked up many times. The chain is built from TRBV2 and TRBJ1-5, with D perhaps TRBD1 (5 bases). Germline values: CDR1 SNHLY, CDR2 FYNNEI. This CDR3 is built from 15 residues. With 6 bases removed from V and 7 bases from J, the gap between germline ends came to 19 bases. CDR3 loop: CASSPARAVGQPQHF. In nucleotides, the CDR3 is TGTGCCAGCAGCCCAGCCAGGGCGGTTGGGCAGCCCCAGCATTTT.

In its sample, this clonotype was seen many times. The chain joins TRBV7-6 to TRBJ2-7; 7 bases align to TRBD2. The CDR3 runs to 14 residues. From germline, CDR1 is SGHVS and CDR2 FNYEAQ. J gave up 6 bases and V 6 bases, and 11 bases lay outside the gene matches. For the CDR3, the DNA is TGTGCCAGCAGTCCCGCCCCGACTAGCTCCGAGCAGTACTTC. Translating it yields CASSPAPTSSEQYF.

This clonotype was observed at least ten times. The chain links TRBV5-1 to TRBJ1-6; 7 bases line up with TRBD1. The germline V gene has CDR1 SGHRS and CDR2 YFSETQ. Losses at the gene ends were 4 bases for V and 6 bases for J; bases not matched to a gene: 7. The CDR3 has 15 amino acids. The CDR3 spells CASSASGQSNSPLHF. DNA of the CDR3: TGCGCCAGCAGCGCCTCGGGACAGAGTAATTCACCCCTCCACTTT.

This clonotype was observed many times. The CDR3 DNA reads as TGCGCCAGCAGCGTTTTCCAAGAGACCCAGTACTTC. Protein: CASSVFQETQYF. The chain links TRBV5-1 to TRBJ2-5; D uncertain. Germline lookup yields CDR1 SGHRS and CDR2 YFSETQ. V shed 4 bases and J shed 1 base, with 5 bases lying between them. The CDR3 runs to 12 residues.

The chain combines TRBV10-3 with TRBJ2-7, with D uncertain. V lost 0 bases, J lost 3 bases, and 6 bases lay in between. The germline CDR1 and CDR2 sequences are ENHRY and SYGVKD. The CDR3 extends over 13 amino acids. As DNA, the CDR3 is TGTGCCATCAGTGAGTCGTTGGGCTACGAGCAGTACTTC. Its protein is CAISESLGYEQYF.

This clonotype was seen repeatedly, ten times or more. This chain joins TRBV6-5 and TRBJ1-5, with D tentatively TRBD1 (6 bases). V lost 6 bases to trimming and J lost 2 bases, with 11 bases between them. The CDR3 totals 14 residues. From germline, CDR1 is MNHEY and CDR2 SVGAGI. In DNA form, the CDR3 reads TGTGCCAGCAGCCTAAACAGGGGCAATCAGCCCCAGCATTTT. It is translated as CASSLNRGNQPQHF.